This T cell receptor beta chain appears in the sequencing data of a study of blood T cell repertoires in COVID-19 (dated by TCRdb to about 2020). Notes on the research overall: Samples from collaborators originated in the United States, Italy and Spain and spanned both the acute and convalescent phases of COVID-19. Where available, HLA class I and class II types were obtained from metadata supplied by the sample provider rather than from assay-based typing. Deeply sampled blood TCRbeta repertoires from subjects exposed to, actively infected with, or recovered from COVID-19 were included in the dataset. A freely available public database, intended as a resource for researchers studying the immune response to SARS-CoV-2, is where the repertoires were released. The prospective study material was composed of cDNA or gDNA derived from T cells, B-cell-depleted T cells, or PBMCs. Sample metadata almost always included a de-identified subject ID, COVID-19 status, age in years and sex. The samples were drawn from the first 160 participants of the ongoing ImmuneRACE study and from 1,254 subjects provided by 6 global collaborators.

V is cut by 4 bases and J by 3 bases, and the space between the germline ends is 16 bases. From cysteine to phenylalanine, the CDR3 is 15 amino acids long. Solely the CDR3 DNA is kept, with 45 bases framed from the first base. CDR1 SNHLY and CDR2 FYNNEI are derived from the germline V gene. Only one count was recorded for this clone. There is no known antigen for this receptor. No quality values exist for individual bases; no much larger clone is one base distant. One collaborating source in Seattle enrolled patients during active infection and followed them longitudinally through the course of disease. The collaborating institutions used their own protocols to collect whole blood in K2EDTA tubes. For TCRbeta analysis, collaborator samples were shipped as frozen whole blood, as isolated PBMCs, or as DNA extracted from either sample type. On the study overall, not on this receptor specifically: The amount of clinical and demographic metadata varied by source and participant and was provided uncurated.

TCRbeta CDR3 regions were amplified from genomic DNA by means of the immunoSEQ Assay, a bias-controlled multiplex PCR. Concerning the study's data processing: Nucleated cell counts per sample were estimated from amplification of reference gene primers within the assay. Sequence reads were collapsed and filtered to measure the absolute abundance of every unique TCRbeta CDR3 rearrangement. Productive Simpson clonality was computed per sample as the square root of Simpson's diversity index over productive rearrangements. TCRdb re-hosts the immuneACCESS table, in-frame sequences only. Its copies lack some clones; in the studies checked, an unresolved V gene accounts for under half of them, and the cause for the rest is not known. V and J calls and clone size are copied from that table; D and trimming were computed from the DNA. For this sample there are roughly 250,000 clones; about 86% appear just once. 12% of the sample is taken by the ten largest.

The chain joins TRBV2 to TRBJ2-7; matching of 5 bases hints at TRBD2 as the D gene. Sequences were obtained from peripheral blood. The origin of this receptor is a woman in her thirties with COVID-19, enrolled during active disease. The CDR3 region reads CASSGGAVEFYEQYF. The nucleotides read TGTGCCAGCAGTGGGGGAGCGGTGGAATTCTACGAGCAGTACTTC.